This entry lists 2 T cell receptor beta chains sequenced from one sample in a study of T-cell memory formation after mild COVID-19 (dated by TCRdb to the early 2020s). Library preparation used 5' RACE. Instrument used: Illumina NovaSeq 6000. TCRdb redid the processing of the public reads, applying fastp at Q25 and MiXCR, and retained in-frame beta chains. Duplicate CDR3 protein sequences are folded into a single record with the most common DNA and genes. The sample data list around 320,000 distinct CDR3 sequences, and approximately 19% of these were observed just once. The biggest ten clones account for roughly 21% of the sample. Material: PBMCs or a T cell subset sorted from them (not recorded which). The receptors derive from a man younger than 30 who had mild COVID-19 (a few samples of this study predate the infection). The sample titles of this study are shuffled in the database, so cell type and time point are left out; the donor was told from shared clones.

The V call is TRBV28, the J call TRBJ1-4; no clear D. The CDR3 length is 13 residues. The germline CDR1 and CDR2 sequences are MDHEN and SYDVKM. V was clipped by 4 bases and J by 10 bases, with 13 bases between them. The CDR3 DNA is TGTGCCAGCAGTTCGGGCCCGTTGGGAAAACTGTTTTTT. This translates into CASSSGPLGKLFF.

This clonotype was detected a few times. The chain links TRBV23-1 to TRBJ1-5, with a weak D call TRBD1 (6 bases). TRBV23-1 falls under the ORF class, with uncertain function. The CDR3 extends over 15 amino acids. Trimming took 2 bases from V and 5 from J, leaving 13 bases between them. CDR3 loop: CASSQPRRGDQPQHF. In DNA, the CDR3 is TGCGCCAGCAGTCAACCTAGGAGGGGGGATCAGCCCCAGCATTTT.